This T cell receptor beta chain was recorded in a study of T cell responses to AZD1222 COVID-19 vaccine. The method was immunoSEQ multiplex PCR; TCRdb's version includes in-frame clones alone and lacks a portion of them. Of around 170,000 clones detected, about nine tenths appear once; the ten largest clones hold less than 1.6%. V shed 5 bases and J shed 6 bases, with 18 bases lying between them. The germline V gene has CDR1 SGHTA and CDR2 FQGTGA. This CDR3 spans 15 amino acids. Sequenced material: peripheral blood, taken on day 0 of AZD1222 vaccination. This chain links TRBV7-3 with TRBJ2-3, with TRBD2 as a possible D gene (7 bases). This receptor was obtained from an adult in good health. CDR3 coding DNA: TGTGCCAGCAGCCCCGAGGGGGGGGTCGGCGATACGCAGTATTTT. It is translated as CASSPEGGVGDTQYF.